Shown below are 14 T cell receptor beta chains from a single sample sequenced in a study of T cell responses to AZD1222 COVID-19 vaccine (dated by TCRdb to the early 2020s). Library preparation employed the immunoSEQ multiplex PCR assay. The source is immuneACCESS, and TCRdb retained only in-frame sequences with V and J called. Part of the clones is not carried over; for the studies checked, unresolved V genes explain less than half of this, and the remainder is unexplained. The sample table contains 150,000 or so clones; only one count was recorded for approximately 88% of them. Of the sample, approximately 15% falls within the top ten clones. The intended sense of this specimen's time point label: baseline before first vaccination. The starting material was peripheral blood, obtained on day 0 of AZD1222 vaccination. The receptors were gathered from an adult in good health.

This clone turned up a few times. The V and J genes are TRBV5-1 and TRBJ2-7; a weak D match, TRBD1 (5 bases). The CDR3 loop spans 13 amino acids. The germline V gene encodes CDR1 SGHRS and CDR2 YFSETQ. V was shortened by 4 bases and J by 7 bases, with 15 bases between the two germline ends. CDR3 sequence reads: CASSQDRSGEQYF. CDR3 DNA sequence: TGCGCCAGCAGCCAGGACCGTTCAGGGGAGCAGTACTTC.

The V gene is TRBV7-3, the J gene TRBJ2-1; 10 bases line up with TRBD2. The CDR3 totals 15 residues. Germline V gives CDR1 SGHTA, CDR2 FQGTGA. V lost 5 bases and J lost 6; bases outside the gene matches: 7. This CDR3 is CASSDQRGGRNEQFF. DNA of the CDR3: TGTGCCAGCAGCGATCAGCGGGGGGGCCGCAATGAGCAGTTCTTC.

The V gene is TRBV9, the J gene TRBJ1-4; maybe TRBD1 (6 bases). This CDR3 has 15 residues. V lost 4 bases and J 1 base, leaving 11 bases between the germline ends. CDR1 and CDR2 (germline): SGDLS, YYNGEE. The CDR3 DNA sequence: TGTGCCAGCAGCCCCCAGACAGGAACTAATGAAAAACTGTTTTTT. Its protein product is CASSPQTGTNEKLFF.

CDR3 DNA sequence: TGCGCCAGCAGCTTTGGGGCGACTTATGGCTACACCTTC. Its protein is CASSFGATYGYTF. This chain links TRBV5-1 with TRBJ1-2; possible D gene TRBD1, 5 bases. Germline-derived CDR1 and CDR2 are SGHRS and YFSETQ. V was clipped by 2 bases and J by 5 bases, with 10 bases between them. The CDR3 has 13 amino acids.

The chain couples TRBV7-9 to TRBJ1-1, with unresolved D. The CDR3 runs 15 residues. Trimming took off 4 bases at V and 1 base at J, with 13 bases between the two ends. CDR1 and CDR2 (germline): SEHNR, FQNEAQ (reference sequence). This chain's CDR3 is CASSYLNSPNTEAFF. CDR3 nucleotide sequence: TGTGCCAGCAGCTATCTAAACTCCCCGAACACTGAAGCTTTCTTT.

The chain links TRBV18 to TRBJ2-7, with TRBD1 as a possible D gene (6 bases). Trimming shortened V by 9 bases and J by 5 bases, and 11 bases separated the two germline ends. This CDR3 has 11 amino acids. Per germline, CDR1 KGHSH and CDR2 LQKENI. CDR3: CASSGDNEQYF. The CDR3 DNA reads TGTGCCAGTTCAGGGGACAACGAGCAGTACTTC. The whole variable domain, remainder taken from reference TRBV18 and TRBJ2-7, is NAGVMQNPRHLVRRRGQEARLRCSPMKGHSHVYWYRQLPEEGLKFMVYLQKENIIDESGMPKERFSAEFPKEGPSILRIQQVVRGDSAAYFCASSGDNEQYFGPGTRLTVT.

On this clone itself: This CDR3 is also generated by other DNA sequences in the sample. The chain carries TRBV5-1 and TRBJ1-1, with unresolved D. Germline V gives CDR1 SGHRS, CDR2 YFSETQ. This CDR3 contains 12 residues. With 1 base removed from V and 5 bases from J, the gap between germline ends came to 6 bases. The DNA for the CDR3 is TGCGCCAGCAGCTTGTTGGGTACTGAAGCTTTCTTT. Protein product: CASSLLGTEAFF.

The J gene is TRBJ1-3, the V gene TRBV9, with 7 bases fitting TRBD1. Germline CDR1 is SGDLS and CDR2 is YYNGEE. This CDR3 region has 15 residues. With V trimmed by 0 bases and J by 4 bases, 4 bases remained unmatched. The CDR3 reads CASSVDRGRGNTIYF. The CDR3 region has the DNA TGTGCCAGCAGCGTAGATAGGGGGCGAGGAAACACCATATATTTT.

This chain links TRBV30 with TRBJ1-3; tentatively, D is TRBD1 (6 bases). The CDR3 loop spans 15 amino acids. The V gene's germline CDR1 is GTSNPN and CDR2 SVGIG (reference sequence). Trimming stripped 4 bases from V and 0 bases from J, with 13 bases between. CDR3 sequence reads: CAWKGQLLSGNTIYF. DNA for the CDR3: TGTGCCTGGAAAGGACAGTTACTCTCTGGAAACACCATATATTTT.

This sequence joins TRBV7-8 and TRBJ1-2; 8 bases align to TRBD1. CDR1 SGHVS and CDR2 FQNEAQ come from the germline V gene. With V trimmed by 4 bases and J by 3 bases, 4 bases remained unmatched. The CDR3 covers 14 residues. The CDR3 reads CASSYRGEDYGYTF. CDR3 coding DNA: TGTGCCAGCAGCTACAGGGGGGAGGACTATGGCTACACCTTC.

The rearrangement joins TRBV24-1 to TRBJ2-1; the match to TRBD1 covers 8 bases. Germline V CDR1 and CDR2: KGHDR, SFDVKD. This CDR3 is 14 amino acids long. With 9 bases clipped from V and 7 bases from J, the junction kept 10 bases outside the gene matches. CDR3 sequence reads: CATSRDRPLNEQFF. The CDR3 bases are TGTGCCACCTCCCGGGACAGGCCACTTAATGAGCAGTTCTTC.

This clone was seen only once. This chain links TRBV30 with TRBJ2-7; 7 nucleotides agree with TRBD1. From germline, CDR1 is GTSNPN and CDR2 SVGIG (reference sequence). With V trimmed by 3 bases and J by 6 bases, 8 bases remained unmatched. The CDR3 runs to 13 residues. CDR3 in amino acids: CAWRGDSWGEQYF. In nucleotides, the CDR3 is TGTGCCTGGAGGGGGGACAGCTGGGGCGAGCAGTACTTC.

This clone has a handful of counts. The chain combines TRBV21-1 with TRBJ1-5. TRBV21-1 is an annotated pseudogene. The CDR3 has 17 amino acids. The CDR3 DNA sequence: TGTGCCAGCAGCAAACCCGGTGCCGCGGTTGGCAATCAGCCCCAGCATTTT. Translation: CASSKPGAAVGNQPQHF.

The CDR3 sequence is CASSLAVVSYEQYF. The CDR3 DNA reads as TGCGCCAGCAGCTTGGCTGTGGTATCCTACGAGCAGTACTTC. The V call is TRBV5-1, the J call TRBJ2-7; D gene uncertain. CDR3 size: 14 residues. Looked up from germline, CDR1 is SGHRS and CDR2 is YFSETQ. Deletions cut 0 bases from V and 1 base from J, with 8 bases between.